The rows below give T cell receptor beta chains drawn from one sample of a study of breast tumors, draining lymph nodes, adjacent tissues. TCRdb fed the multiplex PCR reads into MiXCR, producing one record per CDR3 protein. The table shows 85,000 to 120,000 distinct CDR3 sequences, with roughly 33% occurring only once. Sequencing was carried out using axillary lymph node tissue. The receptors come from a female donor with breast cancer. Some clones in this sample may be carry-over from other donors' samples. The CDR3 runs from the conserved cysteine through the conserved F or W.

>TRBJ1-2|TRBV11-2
CASSFGRGGDYGYTF
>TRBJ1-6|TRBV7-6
CASSAQTGYSPLHF
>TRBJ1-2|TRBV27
CASSLFQGQGGIYGYTF
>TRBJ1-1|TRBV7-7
CASSLSEGTEAFF
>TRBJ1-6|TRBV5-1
CASSLGQGNSPLHF
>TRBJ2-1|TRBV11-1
CASSLRGSHNEQFF
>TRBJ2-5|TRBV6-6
CASRDRQGIQETQYF
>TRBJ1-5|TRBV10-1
CASSESGVGQPQHF
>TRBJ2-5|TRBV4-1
CASSQGFARGETQYF
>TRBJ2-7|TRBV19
CASSIGKRMAGTYEQYF
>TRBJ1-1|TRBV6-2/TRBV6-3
CASSLRGSTEAFF